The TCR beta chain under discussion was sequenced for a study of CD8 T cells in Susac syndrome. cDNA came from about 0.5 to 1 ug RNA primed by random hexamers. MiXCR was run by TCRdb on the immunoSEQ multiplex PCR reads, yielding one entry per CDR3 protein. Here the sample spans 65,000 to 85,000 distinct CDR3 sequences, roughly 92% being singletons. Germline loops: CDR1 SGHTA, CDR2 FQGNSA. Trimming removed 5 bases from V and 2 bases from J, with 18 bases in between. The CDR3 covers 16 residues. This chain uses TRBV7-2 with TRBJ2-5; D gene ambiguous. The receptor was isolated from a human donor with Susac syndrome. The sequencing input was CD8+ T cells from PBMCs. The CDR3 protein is CASSPVGRHTQETQYF. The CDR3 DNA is TGTGCCAGCAGCCCAGTCGGGCGGCATACACAAGAGACCCAGTACTTC.